This entry lists 2 T cell receptor beta chains sequenced from one sample in a study of a mutant IDH1 vaccine in newly diagnosed glioma. The sample's time point: week 47, end of study. Every vaccination contained 300 ug of the mutant IDH1 20-mer peptide and was paired with topical imiquimod. Libraries were prepared by immunoSEQ multiplex PCR; TCRdb keeps only in-frame clonotypes and omits some of them. The table shows 13,000 or so clones, with around 76% occurring only once. These receptors' antigens are unknown. The sample in question was PBMCs, obtained from a glioma patient whose treatment included an IDH1 peptide vaccine. The receptor source for this set is a woman between 40 and 55 years old with glioma.

The V and J genes are TRBV18 and TRBJ1-1; D gene ambiguous. V dropped 8 bases and J dropped 5 bases, with 12 bases sitting between them. CDR1 and CDR2 from the germline V gene are KGHSH and LQKENI. CDR3 length equals 12 residues. CDR3 sequence: CASIDSGTEAFF. In DNA form, the CDR3 reads TGTGCCAGCATAGATTCGGGGACTGAAGCTTTCTTT.

The chain recombines TRBV7-2 with TRBJ2-3; D not resolved. V lost 5 bases and J 2 bases, leaving 8 bases between the germline ends. In germline, CDR1 is SGHTA, CDR2 FQGNSA. The CDR3 runs 13 residues. CDR3 DNA sequence: TGTGCCAGCAGCCAAAATCCCACAGATACGCAGTATTTT. This translates into CASSQNPTDTQYF.